The 11 T cell receptor beta chains reported below all come from one sample, sequenced in a study of radiotherapy plus CTLA-4 blockade in lung cancer. Using immunoSEQ multiplex PCR, the repertoire was profiled, and TCRdb retains in-frame clones only, with some absent. The sample contains about 60,000 clones, approximately 83% of which appear only once. The sample here was peripheral blood, taken from a patient treated with radiotherapy plus ipilimumab. These receptors all stem from a human donor with non-small cell lung cancer who had a partial response to radiotherapy plus ipilimumab.

The chain links TRBV4-1 to TRBJ2-3; 9 bases agree with TRBD2. CDR1 is MGHRA and CDR2 is YSYEKL in the germline V gene. V lost 0 bases and J lost 0; bases outside the gene matches: 10. The CDR3 is made up of 19 amino acids. CDR3 in amino acids: CASSQDGLAGTTSTDTQYF. CDR3 DNA: TGCGCCAGCAGCCAAGATGGGCTAGCGGGAACGACTAGCACAGATACGCAGTATTTT.

This clone occurred once. J is TRBJ1-2 and V is TRBV7-9; 9 nucleotides agree with TRBD1. This CDR3 comprises 15 residues. Germline V gives CDR1 SEHNR, CDR2 FQNEAQ (reference sequence). With 2 bases clipped from V and 2 bases from J, the junction kept 3 bases outside the gene matches. The CDR3 DNA follows: TGTGCCAGCAGCTTAAGGGACAGGGCCAACTATGGCTACACCTTC. Its protein product is CASSLRDRANYGYTF. Full variable domain (outside the CDR3, taken from reference TRBV7-9 and TRBJ1-2): DTGVSQNPRHKITKRGQNVTFRCDPISEHNRLYWYRQTLGQGPEFLTYFQNEAQLEKSRLLSDRFSAERPKGSFSTLEIQRTEQGDSAMYLCASSLRDRANYGYTFGSGTRLTVV.

This clone appeared a few times. Other DNA sequences in this sample translate to the same CDR3. This chain joins TRBV6-5 and TRBJ2-7; 10 bases align to TRBD1. The CDR3 runs 13 residues. Germline trimming cut 11 bases from V and 5 bases from J; bases unmatched to any gene: 9. In germline, CDR1 is MNHEY, CDR2 SVGAGI. Here the CDR3 reads CAVKGGTGDEQYF. CDR3 bases: TGTGCCGTTAAAGGGGGGACAGGGGACGAGCAGTACTTC.

DNA of the CDR3: TGTGCCAGCAACTCCGCAGGGCGTAAGTACACTGAAGCTTTCTTT. Encoded protein: CASNSAGRKYTEAFF. The rearrangement uses TRBV2 and TRBJ1-1; tentative D call: TRBD1 (5 bases). Germline V lookup: CDR1 SNHLY, CDR2 FYNNEI. This CDR3 is built from 15 residues. The germline V and J ends were trimmed by 7 bases and 3 bases, with 18 bases remaining between them.

This sequence joins TRBV7-2 and TRBJ2-3; 13 bases are shared with TRBD2. CDR1 and CDR2 (germline): SGHTA, FQGNSA. This CDR3 has 16 amino acids. With 4 bases clipped from V and 6 bases from J, the junction kept 7 bases outside the gene matches. The CDR3 DNA is TGTGCCAGCAGCTCAGGTGGGACTAGCGGGAAGGATACGCAGTATTTT. It specifies CASSSGGTSGKDTQYF.

V and J are TRBV15 and TRBJ2-5; unclear D gene. The CDR3 runs to 14 residues. Per the germline V gene, CDR1 is LNHNV and CDR2 is YYDKDF (reference sequence). Trimming pared 3 bases from V and 4 bases from J, leaving 12 bases between. This CDR3 is CATSSFGGGETQYF. CDR3 DNA sequence: TGTGCCACCAGCAGTTTCGGCGGTGGAGAGACCCAGTACTTC. The complete variable domain, with remaining parts taken from reference TRBV15 and TRBJ2-5, reads DAMVIQNPRYQVTQFGKPVTLSCSQTLNHNVMYWYQQKSSQAPKLLFHYYDKDFNNEADTPDNFQSRRPNTSFCFLDIRSPGLGDTAMYLCATSSFGGGETQYFGPGTRLLVL.

This chain connects TRBV14 to TRBJ2-1; maybe TRBD2 (7 bases). Between the trimmed V and J ends, which lost 4 bases and 4 bases, there was a span of 14 bases. The CDR3 is made up of 15 amino acids. The germline V gene has CDR1 SGHDN and CDR2 FVKESK. This CDR3 reads CASSLRTAGYNEQFF. Written as DNA, the CDR3 is TGTGCCAGCAGCCTACGGACAGCGGGATACAATGAGCAGTTCTTC.

This clone showed up just once. The chain carries TRBV5-4 and TRBJ2-1; 15 bases fit TRBD2. Germline lookup yields CDR1 SGHNT and CDR2 YYREEE (reference sequence). Trimming at V came to 4 bases and at J to 7 bases, leaving 6 bases not matched to a gene. The length of the CDR3 is 16 residues. CDR3 DNA sequence: TGTGCCAGCAGCCCTAGGACTAGCGGGAGGGGGAATGAGCAGTTCTTC. Protein product: CASSPRTSGRGNEQFF. Together with reference TRBV5-4 and TRBJ2-1, the CDR3 gives the full variable domain: ETGVTQSPTHLIKTRGQQVTLRCSSQSGHNTVSWYQQALGQGPQFIFQYYREEENGRGNFPPRFSGLQFPNYSSELNVNALELDDSALYLCASSPRTSGRGNEQFFGPGTRLTVL.

This chain connects TRBV30 to TRBJ2-3; the D gene is possibly TRBD2 (6 bases). Germline assignment: CDR1 GTSNPN and CDR2 SVGIG (reference sequence). Trimming took off 5 bases at V and 7 bases at J, with 13 bases between the two ends. This CDR3 spans 12 amino acids. The CDR3 here is CAWGTLQNTQYF. In DNA, the CDR3 is TGTGCCTGGGGGACTCTACAGAATACGCAGTATTTT. Together with reference TRBV30 and TRBJ2-3, the CDR3 gives the full variable domain: SQTIHQWPATLVQPVGSPLSLECTVEGTSNPNLYWYRQAAGRGLQLLFYSVGIGQISSEVPQNLSASRPQDRQFILSSKKLLLSDSGFYLCAWGTLQNTQYFGPGTRLTVL.

This chain's CDR3 is CASSSGQGHIAQHF. Here the CDR3 DNA reads TGTGCCAGCAGCTCGGGACAAGGACACATCGCCCAGCATTTT. The V gene is TRBV7-9, the J gene TRBJ1-5; D is possibly TRBD1 (6 bases). This CDR3 is 14 amino acids long. Germline values: CDR1 SEHNR, CDR2 FQNEAQ (reference sequence). Trimming shortened V by 4 bases and J by 11 bases, and 18 bases separated the two germline ends.

This sequence joins TRBV25-1 and TRBJ1-4; D is possibly TRBD1 (6 bases). This CDR3 has 14 amino acids. Per the germline V gene, CDR1 is MGHDK and CDR2 is SYGVNS. Trimming shortened V by 6 bases and J by 8 bases, and 16 bases separated the two germline ends. The CDR3 spells CASRDGGGREKLFF. DNA of the CDR3: TGTGCCAGCAGGGACGGGGGGGGCCGAGAAAAACTGTTTTTT. Together with reference TRBV25-1 and TRBJ1-4, the CDR3 gives the full variable domain: EADIYQTPRYLVIGTGKKITLECSQTMGHDKMYWYQQDPGMELHLIHYSYGVNSTEKGDLSSESTVSRIRTEHFPLTLESARPSHTSQYLCASRDGGGREKLFFGSGTQLSVL.